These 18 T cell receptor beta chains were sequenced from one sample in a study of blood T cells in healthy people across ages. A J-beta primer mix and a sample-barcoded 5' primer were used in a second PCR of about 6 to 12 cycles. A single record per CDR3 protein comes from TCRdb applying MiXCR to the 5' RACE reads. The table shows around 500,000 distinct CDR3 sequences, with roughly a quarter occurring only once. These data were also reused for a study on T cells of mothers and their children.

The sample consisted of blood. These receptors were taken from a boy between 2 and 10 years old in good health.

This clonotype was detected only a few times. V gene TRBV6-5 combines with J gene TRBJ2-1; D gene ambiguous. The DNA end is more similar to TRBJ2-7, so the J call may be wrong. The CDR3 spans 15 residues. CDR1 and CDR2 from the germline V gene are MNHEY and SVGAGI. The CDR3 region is CASSYSITRVYEQYF. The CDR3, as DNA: TGTGCCAGCAGTTACTCGATAACAAGGGTATACGAGCAGTACTTC.

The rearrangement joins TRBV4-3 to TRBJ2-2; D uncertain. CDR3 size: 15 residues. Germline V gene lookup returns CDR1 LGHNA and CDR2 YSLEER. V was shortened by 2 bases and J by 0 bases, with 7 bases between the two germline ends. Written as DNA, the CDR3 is TGCGCCAGCAGCCAAATAGGATCGAACACCGGGGAGCTGTTTTTT. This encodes CASSQIGSNTGELFF.

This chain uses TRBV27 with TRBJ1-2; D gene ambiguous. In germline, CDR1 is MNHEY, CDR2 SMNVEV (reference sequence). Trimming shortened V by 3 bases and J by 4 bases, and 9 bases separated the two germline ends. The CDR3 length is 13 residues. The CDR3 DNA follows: TGTGCCAGCAGTTTTCACCCTAGCTATGGCTACACCTTC. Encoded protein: CASSFHPSYGYTF.

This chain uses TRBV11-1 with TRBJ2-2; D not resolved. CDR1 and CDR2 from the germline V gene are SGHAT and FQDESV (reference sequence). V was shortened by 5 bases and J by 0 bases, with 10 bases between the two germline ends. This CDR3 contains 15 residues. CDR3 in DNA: TGTGCCAGCAGCCAGTATACAGCGAACACCGGGGAGCTGTTTTTT. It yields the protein CASSQYTANTGELFF.

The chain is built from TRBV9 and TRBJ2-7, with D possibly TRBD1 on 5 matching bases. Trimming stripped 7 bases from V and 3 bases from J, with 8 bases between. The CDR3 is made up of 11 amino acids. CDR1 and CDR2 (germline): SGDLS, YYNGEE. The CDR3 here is CASGASYEQYF. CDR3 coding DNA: TGTGCCAGCGGGGCCAGCTACGAGCAGTACTTC.

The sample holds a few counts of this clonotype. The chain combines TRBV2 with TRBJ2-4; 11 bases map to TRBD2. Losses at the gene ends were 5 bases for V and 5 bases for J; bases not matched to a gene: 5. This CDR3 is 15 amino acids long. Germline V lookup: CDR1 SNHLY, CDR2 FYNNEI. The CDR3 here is CASSRLAGPENIQYF. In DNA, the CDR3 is TGTGCCAGCAGTCGACTAGCGGGACCGGAAAACATTCAGTACTTC.

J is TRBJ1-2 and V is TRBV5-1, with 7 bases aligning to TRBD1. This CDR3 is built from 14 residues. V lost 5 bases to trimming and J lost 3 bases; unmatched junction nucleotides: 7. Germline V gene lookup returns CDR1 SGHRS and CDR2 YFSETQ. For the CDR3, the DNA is TGCGCCAGCAGACTTACAGGGGACCACTATGGCTACACCTTC. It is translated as CASRLTGDHYGYTF.

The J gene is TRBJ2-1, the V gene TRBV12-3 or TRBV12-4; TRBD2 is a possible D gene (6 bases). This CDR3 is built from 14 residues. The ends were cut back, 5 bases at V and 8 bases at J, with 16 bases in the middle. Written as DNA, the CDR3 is TGTGCCAGCAGTCCTCCGGGGGTGGCTGATGAGCAGTTCTTC. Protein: CASSPPGVADEQFF.

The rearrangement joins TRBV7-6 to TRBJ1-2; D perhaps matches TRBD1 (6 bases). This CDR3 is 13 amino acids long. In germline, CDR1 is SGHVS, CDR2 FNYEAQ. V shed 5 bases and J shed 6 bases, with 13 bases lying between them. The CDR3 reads CASSGQEGDGYTF. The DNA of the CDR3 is TGTGCCAGCAGCGGGCAGGAGGGGGATGGCTACACCTTC.

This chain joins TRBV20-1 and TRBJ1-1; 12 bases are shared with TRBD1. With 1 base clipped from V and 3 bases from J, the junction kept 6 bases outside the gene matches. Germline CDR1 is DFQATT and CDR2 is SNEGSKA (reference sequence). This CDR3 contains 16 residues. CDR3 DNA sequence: TGCAGTGCTAGAGCCGGGACAGGGGGCGCGGACACTGAAGCTTTCTTT. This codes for CSARAGTGGADTEAFF.

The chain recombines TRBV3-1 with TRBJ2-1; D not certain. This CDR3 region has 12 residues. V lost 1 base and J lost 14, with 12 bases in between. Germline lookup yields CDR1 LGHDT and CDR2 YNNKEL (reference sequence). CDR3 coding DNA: TGTGCCAGCAGCCAAGGAGGTAGCTGGGAGTTCTTC. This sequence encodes CASSQGGSWEFF.

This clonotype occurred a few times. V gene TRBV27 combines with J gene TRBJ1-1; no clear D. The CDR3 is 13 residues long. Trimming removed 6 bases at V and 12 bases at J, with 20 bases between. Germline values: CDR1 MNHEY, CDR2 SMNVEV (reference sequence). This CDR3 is CASSHGVGGLPFF. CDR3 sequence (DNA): TGTGCCAGCAGCCACGGGGTTGGAGGGCTCCCTTTCTTT.

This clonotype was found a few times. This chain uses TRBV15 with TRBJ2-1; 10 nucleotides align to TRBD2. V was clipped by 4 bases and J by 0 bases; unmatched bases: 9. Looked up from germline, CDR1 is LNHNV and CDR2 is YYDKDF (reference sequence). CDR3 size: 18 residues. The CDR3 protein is CATSTRGSGRFSYNEQFF. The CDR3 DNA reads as TGTGCCACCAGCACCCGTGGTAGCGGGAGGTTCTCCTACAATGAGCAGTTCTTC.

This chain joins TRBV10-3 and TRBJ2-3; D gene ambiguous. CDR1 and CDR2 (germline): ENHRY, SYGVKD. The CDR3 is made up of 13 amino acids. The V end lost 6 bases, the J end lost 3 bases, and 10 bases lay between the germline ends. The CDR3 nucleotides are TGTGCCATCAGCCCAAACCAAACAGATACGCAGTATTTT. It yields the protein CAISPNQTDTQYF.

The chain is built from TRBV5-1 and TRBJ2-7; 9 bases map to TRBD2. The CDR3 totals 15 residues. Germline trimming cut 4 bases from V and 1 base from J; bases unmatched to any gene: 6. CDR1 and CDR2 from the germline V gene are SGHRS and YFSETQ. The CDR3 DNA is TGCGCCAGCAGCCTGACTAGCGGTTATTCCTACGAGCAGTACTTC. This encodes CASSLTSGYSYEQYF.

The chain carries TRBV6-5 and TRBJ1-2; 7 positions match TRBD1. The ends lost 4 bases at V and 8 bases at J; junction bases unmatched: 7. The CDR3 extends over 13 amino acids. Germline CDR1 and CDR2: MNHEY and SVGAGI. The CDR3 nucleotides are TGTGCCAGCAGTTTCCGGGACAGAAGGGGCTACACCTTC. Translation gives CASSFRDRRGYTF.

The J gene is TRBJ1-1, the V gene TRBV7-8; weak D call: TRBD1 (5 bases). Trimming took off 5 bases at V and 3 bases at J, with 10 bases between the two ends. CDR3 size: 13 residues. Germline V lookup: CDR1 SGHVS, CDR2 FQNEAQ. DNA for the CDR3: TGTGCCAGCAGCGACTTCAGGGACACTGAAGCTTTCTTT. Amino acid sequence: CASSDFRDTEAFF.

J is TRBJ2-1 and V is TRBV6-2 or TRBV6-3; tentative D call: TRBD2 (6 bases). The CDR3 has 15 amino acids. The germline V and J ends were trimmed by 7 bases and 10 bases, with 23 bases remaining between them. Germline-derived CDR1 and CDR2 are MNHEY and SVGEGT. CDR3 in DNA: TGTGCCAGCACCAACGGGGGTACAAGTCAGCAAGAGCAGTTCTTC. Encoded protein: CASTNGGTSQQEQFF.